The 23 T cell receptor beta chains listed next were all sequenced from one sample in a study of immune evolution from preneoplasia to lung adenocarcinoma. Here immunoSEQ multiplex PCR was the method, and the copy in TCRdb shows in-frame clones only, minus some. The sample gives over 14,000 clones, more than 75% of which show up once; 3% is in the top ten. The source material was FFPE minimally invasive lung adenocarcinoma tissue. The receptor source for this set is a person aged 55-79 years with lung adenocarcinoma.

The genes are TRBV7-6 and TRBJ2-1; TRBD2 matches at 12 bases. The CDR3 loop spans 15 amino acids. Per the germline V gene, CDR1 is SGHVS and CDR2 is FNYEAQ. V lost 5 bases and J lost 8; bases outside the gene matches: 7. In nucleotides, the CDR3 is TGTGCCAGCAGCCTCACTAGCGGGAGGATGGATGAGCAGTTCTTC. It encodes CASSLTSGRMDEQFF.

This sequence joins TRBV18 and TRBJ2-2; D ambiguous. Germline V lookup: CDR1 KGHSH, CDR2 LQKENI. This CDR3 region has 14 residues. The V and J ends lost 1 base and 3 bases respectively, with 6 bases between them. The CDR3 region is CASSPRSDTGELFF. DNA for the CDR3: TGTGCCAGCTCACCACGGTCAGACACCGGGGAGCTGTTTTTT.

This chain joins TRBV14 and TRBJ1-5, with 8 bases identical to TRBD1. There are 16 residues in the CDR3. Losses at the gene ends were 5 bases for V and 7 bases for J; bases not matched to a gene: 13. Germline lookup yields CDR1 SGHDN and CDR2 FVKESK. CDR3 in amino acids: CASSGAQGARSQPQHF. The CDR3 nucleotides are TGTGCCAGCAGCGGTGCTCAGGGGGCGAGATCCCAGCCCCAGCATTTT.

The chain links TRBV28 to TRBJ2-3, with 7 bases lining up with TRBD2. Unmatched junction bases numbered 7, after V lost 5 bases and J lost 2 bases. Germline V gives CDR1 MDHEN, CDR2 SYDVKM. The CDR3 runs 15 residues. Here the CDR3 reads CASSRPGLPTDTQYF. The CDR3 DNA is TGTGCCAGCAGTCGACCGGGACTACCCACAGATACGCAGTATTTT.

The V and J genes are TRBV28 and TRBJ2-7; 11 bases fit TRBD1. The CDR3 is 16 amino acids. Germline loops: CDR1 MDHEN, CDR2 SYDVKM. V shed 2 bases and J 4 bases; nucleotides not matched to a gene: 7. This chain's CDR3 is CASSLRTGGIPYEQYF. The CDR3 nucleotides read TGTGCCAGCAGTTTACGGACAGGGGGCATACCATACGAGCAGTACTTC. The full variable domain, rest sourced from reference TRBV28 and TRBJ2-7, is DVKVTQSSRYLVKRTGEKVFLECVQDMDHENMFWYRQDPGLGLRLIYFSYDVKMKEKGDIPEGYSVSREKKERFSLILESASTNQTSMYLCASSLRTGGIPYEQYFGPGTRLTVT.

The chain links TRBV12-5 to TRBJ2-1; 12 positions agree with TRBD2. The germline V gene encodes CDR1 LGHNT and CDR2 FRNRAP. The ends lost 2 bases at V and 3 bases at J; junction bases unmatched: 5. This CDR3 has 17 amino acids. This CDR3 is CASGLSSGGGFYNEQFF. CDR3 sequence (DNA): TGTGCTAGTGGTTTGTCTAGCGGGGGGGGGTTCTACAATGAGCAGTTCTTC.

This chain links TRBV7-3 with TRBJ2-1; 11 bases fit TRBD2. Losses at the gene ends were 6 bases for V and 7 bases for J; bases not matched to a gene: 11. The CDR3 sequence is 16 residues long. From germline, CDR1 is SGHTA and CDR2 FQGTGA. In DNA form, the CDR3 reads TGTGCCAGCAGGTATCCCGGGACTAGCGGATTTAATGAGCAGTTCTTC. This encodes CASRYPGTSGFNEQFF.

The CDR3 nucleotides are TGTGCCAGCAGCCTGACTACTAGCGGAAGGGGGGTAATGCGCCACGGGCAGTTCTTC. Translation gives CASSLTTSGRGVMRHGQFF. The chain recombines TRBV11-2 with TRBJ2-1, with TRBD2 matching over 8 bases. The V segment lost 5 bases and the J segment 12 bases; nucleotides outside the gene matches: 27. Germline-derived CDR1 and CDR2 are SGHAT and FQNNGV. The CDR3 extends over 19 amino acids.

The rearrangement joins TRBV7-8 to TRBJ1-4; D unresolved. V was pared by 3 bases and J by 8 bases, with 10 bases between. This CDR3 contains 13 residues. Germline-derived CDR1 and CDR2 are SGHVS and FQNEAQ. CDR3 sequence (DNA): TGTGCCAGCAGCTTTGACCCAGAGGAAAAACTGTTTTTT. This encodes CASSFDPEEKLFF.

The chain joins TRBV6-6 to TRBJ1-5; no reliable D call. Germline V gene sequence: CDR1 MNHNY, CDR2 SVGAGI (reference sequence). The CDR3 spans 13 residues. V lost 8 bases and J lost 4, with 12 bases in between. The CDR3 protein is CASSLGTNQPQHF. The CDR3 region has the DNA TGTGCCAGCTCCCTGGGAACTAATCAGCCCCAGCATTTT.

This chain links TRBV6-7 with TRBJ2-5; 15 bases fit TRBD2. TRBV6-7 is treated as an ORF (open reading frame) with a function not yet certain. The CDR3 has 17 residues. The J segment lost 3 bases and the V segment lost 5 bases, leaving 7 bases of the junction unmatched. The CDR3 here is CASSHGTSGRPKETQYF. CDR3 DNA: TGTGCCAGCAGTCACGGGACTAGCGGGAGGCCGAAAGAGACCCAGTACTTC.

This chain uses TRBV6-5 with TRBJ1-2; 7 bases map to TRBD1. Germline CDR1 MNHEY, CDR2 SVGAGI. The CDR3 is made up of 15 amino acids. Trimming at V came to 6 bases and at J to 0 bases, leaving 7 bases not matched to a gene. CDR3 region: CASSPQGGANYGYTF. In DNA, the CDR3 is TGTGCCAGCAGCCCCCAGGGGGGCGCTAACTATGGCTACACCTTC.

This chain joins TRBV11-2 and TRBJ2-5, with D hard to call. The CDR3 spans 16 residues. Trimming left V 2 bases short and J 0 bases short, with 13 bases between. Germline V gene sequence: CDR1 SGHAT, CDR2 FQNNGV. The CDR3 loop is CASSLRALGYQETQYF. Here the CDR3 DNA reads TGTGCCAGCAGCTTAAGGGCCCTGGGGTACCAAGAGACCCAGTACTTC.

The chain couples TRBV19 to TRBJ1-5, with D tentatively TRBD1 (6 bases). Per the germline V gene, CDR1 is LNHDA and CDR2 is SQIVND (reference sequence). This CDR3 region has 15 residues. V was shortened by 6 bases and J by 2 bases, with 14 bases between the two germline ends. The CDR3 DNA is TGTGCCAGTAGCTACAGGGAGTTGGGCAATCAGCCCCAGCATTTT. Translation gives CASSYRELGNQPQHF.

The chain employs TRBV2 and TRBJ1-6; D may be TRBD1 (6 bases). Trimming shortened V by 6 bases and J by 10 bases, and 16 bases separated the two germline ends. Germline V lookup: CDR1 SNHLY, CDR2 FYNNEI. This CDR3 region has 14 residues. CDR3 protein: CASSLRTAESPLHF. The CDR3 bases are TGTGCCAGCAGCCTACGGACAGCAGAATCACCCCTCCACTTT.

V gene TRBV18 combines with J gene TRBJ2-7; the D call may be TRBD1 or TRBD2 (7 bases each). Trimming pared 1 base from V and 2 bases from J, leaving 24 bases between. The CDR3 runs 19 residues. Per the germline V gene, CDR1 is KGHSH and CDR2 is LQKENI. The CDR3 bases are TGTGCCAGCTCACCACTTCAAGGGGGCTTGAGCGGGGTAACCTACGAGCAGTACTTC. This translates into CASSPLQGGLSGVTYEQYF.

CDR3 in amino acids: CASRARDRHSGNTIYF. The CDR3 DNA reads as TGTGCCAGCAGGGCCCGGGACAGACACTCTGGAAACACCATATATTTT. The chain uses TRBV11-3 and TRBJ1-3, with 7 bases aligning to TRBD1. V was clipped by 6 bases and J by 0 bases; unmatched bases: 8. The CDR3 consists of 16 residues. Germline V CDR1 and CDR2: SGHNT, YENEEA. The complete variable domain, with remaining parts taken from reference TRBV11-3 and TRBJ1-3, reads EAGVVQSPRYKIIEKKQPVAFWCNPISGHNTLYWYLQNLGQGPELLIRYENEEAVDDSQLPKDRFSAERLKGVDSTLKIQPAELGDSAVYLCASRARDRHSGNTIYFGEGSWLTVV.

The chain joins TRBV9 to TRBJ2-1; D may be TRBD1 (6 bases). Trimming took off 2 bases at V and 5 bases at J, with 17 bases between the two ends. Germline V lookup: CDR1 SGDLS, CDR2 YYNGEE. The CDR3 consists of 16 residues. CDR3 coding DNA: TGTGCCAGCAGCGTGGTGGACAGCTCGGTGGACAATGAGCAGTTCTTC. This translates into CASSVVDSSVDNEQFF.

The chain couples TRBV7-9 to TRBJ1-3, with D maybe TRBD1 (6 bases). Germline V gene sequence: CDR1 SEHNR, CDR2 FQNEAQ (reference sequence). V gave up 4 bases and J gave up 5 bases, with 15 bases separating them. The CDR3 runs to 15 residues. In nucleotides, the CDR3 is TGTGCCAGCAGCTCCAGACAGGATAATAGAAACACCATATATTTT. It encodes CASSSRQDNRNTIYF.

The chain is built from TRBV7-8 and TRBJ1-4; D ambiguous. Germline V CDR1 and CDR2: SGHVS, FQNEAQ. Trimming shortened V by 1 base and J by 5 bases, and 8 bases separated the two germline ends. The CDR3 sequence is 14 residues long. CDR3 nucleotide sequence: TGTGCCAGCAGCTTAGGGGGAAGGAATGAAAAACTGTTTTTT. As protein: CASSLGGRNEKLFF.

V usage is TRBV12-5 and J usage is TRBJ1-5; 7 positions agree with TRBD1. Trimming took 5 bases from V and 0 from J; bases not matched to a gene: 13. The CDR3 totals 18 residues. Germline V gene data show CDR1 as LGHNT and CDR2 as FRNRAP. The CDR3 nucleotides read TGTGCTAGTGGTCAGACAGGGAGGGAACTTTATAGCAATCAGCCCCAGCATTTT. Translation: CASGQTGRELYSNQPQHF.

This chain links TRBV6-5 with TRBJ2-2, with D unclear. CDR3 length equals 14 residues. In germline, CDR1 is MNHEY, CDR2 SVGAGI. V was cut by 0 bases and J by 6 bases, with 8 bases left in between. CDR3 DNA sequence: TGTGCCAGCAGTTACTCGGCCGGTGCCGGGGAGCTGTTTTTT. Translation: CASSYSAGAGELFF.

This clone has a single count. The chain carries TRBV5-3 and TRBJ2-3, with D maybe TRBD1 (5 bases). TRBV5-3 is classed as an ORF, of uncertain function. The CDR3 covers 14 residues. Trimming removed 6 bases from V and 0 bases from J, with 11 bases in between. For the CDR3, the DNA is TGTGCCAGAACCGAACCAGGGAGCACAGATACGCAGTATTTT. Amino acids: CARTEPGSTDTQYF.